These 24 T cell receptor beta chains were all obtained from the same sample, sequenced in a study of blood T cell repertoires in COVID-19. Data came from immunoSEQ multiplex PCR; TCRdb stores just in-frame clones and leaves some out. Among 65,000 or so clones listed, roughly four fifths were seen once. The sequencing sample was made of peripheral blood. The source is a man older than 75 with acute or convalescent COVID-19.

The genes are TRBV5-1 and TRBJ1-1; D is unresolved. The germline V gene has CDR1 SGHRS and CDR2 YFSETQ. The CDR3 loop spans 14 amino acids. V dropped 4 bases and J dropped 0 bases, with 10 bases sitting between them. Here the CDR3 DNA reads TGCGCCAGCAGCGCTACAGCTGTGAACACTGAAGCTTTCTTT. Translation: CASSATAVNTEAFF.

This clone was picked up a small number of times. The V and J genes are TRBV4-1 and TRBJ1-3, with 9 bases identical to TRBD1. Germline V gene data show CDR1 as MGHRA and CDR2 as YSYEKL. V trimming: 2 bases; J trimming: 1 base; junction bases outside the gene matches: 3. The CDR3 sequence is 16 residues long. In DNA, the CDR3 is TGCGCCAGCAGCCAAAAGGGACAGGGTTCTGGAAACACCATATATTTT. This encodes CASSQKGQGSGNTIYF.

The rearrangement joins TRBV5-1 to TRBJ1-6; the D gene is possibly TRBD1 (5 bases). CDR1 SGHRS and CDR2 YFSETQ come from the germline V gene. The CDR3 extends over 15 amino acids. V gave up 2 bases and J gave up 7 bases, with 13 bases separating them. CDR3 region: CASSFSDSTNSPLHF. In DNA, the CDR3 is TGCGCCAGCAGCTTCTCAGACAGCACCAATTCACCCCTCCACTTT.

The CDR3 spells CASSDPPHPQPLHF. CDR3 in DNA: TGTGCCAGCAGTGACCCCCCGCACCCCCAGCCCCTCCACTTT. This chain uses TRBV2 with TRBJ1-6; D is undetermined. The germline gives CDR1 SNHLY, CDR2 FYNNEI. V lost 3 bases to trimming and J lost 13 bases, with 16 bases between them. CDR3 length equals 14 residues.

The chain has TRBV11-2 and TRBJ2-1, with 8 bases lining up with TRBD2. Germline V gene lookup returns CDR1 SGHAT and CDR2 FQNNGV. CDR3 size: 17 residues. Losses at the gene ends were 7 bases for V and 5 bases for J; bases not matched to a gene: 16. The CDR3 region is CASTVAGRGVTNNEQFF. CDR3 DNA: TGTGCCAGCACCGTAGCGGGGCGGGGGGTTACCAACAATGAGCAGTTCTTC.

V gene TRBV5-1 combines with J gene TRBJ1-4; no firm D call. Per the germline V gene, CDR1 is SGHRS and CDR2 is YFSETQ. V lost 0 bases and J lost 0, with 6 bases in between. The CDR3 runs 15 residues. The chain's CDR3 is CASSLGQATNEKLFF. The CDR3 coding sequence is TGCGCCAGCAGCTTGGGACAAGCAACTAATGAAAAACTGTTTTTT.

The V and J genes are TRBV6-5 and TRBJ1-6; no reliable D call. The CDR3 covers 15 residues. The V end was cut by 6 bases, the J end by 4 bases, with 13 bases between. The germline gives CDR1 MNHEY, CDR2 SVGAGI. CDR3 bases: TGTGCCAGCAGGCCATCAGATTCTTATAATTCACCCCTCCACTTT. The encoded protein is CASRPSDSYNSPLHF.

The chain joins TRBV5-1 to TRBJ2-1, with D hard to call. CDR3 length equals 16 residues. CDR1 and CDR2 from the germline V gene are SGHRS and YFSETQ. V was cut by 3 bases and J by 5 bases, with 18 bases left in between. The CDR3 sequence is CASSSLARTADNEQFF. CDR3 sequence (DNA): TGCGCCAGCAGCTCCCTCGCTCGTACCGCAGACAATGAGCAGTTCTTC.

This chain links TRBV19 with TRBJ1-4; 9 bases line up with TRBD1. Germline CDR1 is LNHDA and CDR2 is SQIVND (reference sequence). V lost 5 bases and J lost 5; bases outside the gene matches: 12. This CDR3 region has 17 residues. CDR3 protein: CASSVQGARVSNEKLFF. CDR3 sequence (DNA): TGTGCCAGTAGTGTACAGGGGGCGCGGGTATCCAATGAAAAACTGTTTTTT. Together with reference TRBV19 and TRBJ1-4, the CDR3 gives the full variable domain: DGGITQSPKYLFRKEGQNVTLSCEQNLNHDAMYWYRQDPGQGLRLIYYSQIVNDFQKGDIAEGYSVSREKKESFPLTVTSAQKNPTAFYLCASSVQGARVSNEKLFFGSGTQLSVL.

The rearrangement joins TRBV6-5 to TRBJ2-4; 7 bases are shared with TRBD1. This CDR3 has 14 residues. Trimming at V came to 5 bases and at J to 4 bases, leaving 5 bases not matched to a gene. Germline CDR1 reads MNHEY; CDR2 reads SVGAGI. For the CDR3, the DNA is TGTGCCAGCAGTCCCCGGGACAGAAAAAACATTCAGTACTTC. Its protein product is CASSPRDRKNIQYF.

The CDR3 DNA reads TGTGCCAGCAGCCAAGTTGGGACTAGCGGGGGGGACAATGAGCAGTTCTTC. Its protein product is CASSQVGTSGGDNEQFF. The genes are TRBV4-2 and TRBJ2-1; 16 nucleotides align to TRBD2. Germline V CDR1 and CDR2: LGHNA, YNFKEQ. J gave up 5 bases and V 1 base, and 2 bases lay outside the gene matches. CDR3 length equals 17 residues.

V gene TRBV6-4 combines with J gene TRBJ2-3, with 8 bases fitting TRBD2. The CDR3 runs to 14 residues. Germline V CDR1 and CDR2: MRHNA, SNTAGT. Trimming at V came to 5 bases and at J to 4 bases, leaving 5 bases not matched to a gene. The CDR3 coding sequence is TGTGCCAGCAGTCCTTCGGGGGGGGCAGATACGCAGTATTTT. Its protein is CASSPSGGADTQYF.

This rearrangement joins TRBV19 to TRBJ1-1; 7 nucleotides line up with TRBD1. The CDR3 covers 13 residues. Germline V gene sequence: CDR1 LNHDA, CDR2 SQIVND (reference sequence). Trimming took 3 bases from V and 4 from J; bases not matched to a gene: 2. Here the CDR3 reads CASSIGTATEAFF. CDR3 bases: TGTGCCAGTAGTATCGGGACAGCCACTGAAGCTTTCTTT. The variable domain in full, with the rest retrieved from reference TRBV19 and TRBJ1-1, is DGGITQSPKYLFRKEGQNVTLSCEQNLNHDAMYWYRQDPGQGLRLIYYSQIVNDFQKGDIAEGYSVSREKKESFPLTVTSAQKNPTAFYLCASSIGTATEAFFGQGTRLTVV.

The chain links TRBV10-1 to TRBJ1-2; TRBD1 agrees at 7 bases. J was trimmed by 10 bases and V by 8 bases; bases with no gene match: 16. Germline CDR1 is WNHNN and CDR2 is SYGVQD (reference sequence). The CDR3 consists of 14 residues. The CDR3, as DNA: TGCGCCAGCCCGAAATTTACTGGACAGGTGGACTACACCTTC. Its protein product is CASPKFTGQVDYTF.

The chain recombines TRBV30 with TRBJ1-5; D gene unclear. The CDR3 consists of 17 residues. Germline V CDR1 and CDR2: GTSNPN, SVGIG (reference sequence). The V and J ends lost 0 bases and 4 bases respectively, with 19 bases between them. The CDR3: CAWSVEAMTRPNQPQHF. CDR3 DNA: TGTGCCTGGAGTGTAGAGGCAATGACTAGACCAAATCAGCCCCAGCATTTT.

The CDR3 region is CASSHPGQGMTEAFF. The CDR3 DNA is TGTGCCAGCAGTCACCCGGGACAGGGGATGACTGAAGCTTTCTTT. The chain couples TRBV6-5 to TRBJ1-1, with 10 bases matching TRBD1. From germline, CDR1 is MNHEY and CDR2 SVGAGI. J gave up 5 bases and V 5 bases, and 8 bases lay outside the gene matches. CDR3 length equals 15 residues.

This chain joins TRBV29-1 and TRBJ1-1; the D gene is possibly TRBD1 (5 bases). The germline gives CDR1 SQVTM, CDR2 ANQGSEA. This CDR3 region has 12 residues. The germline V and J ends were trimmed by 7 bases and 1 base, with 10 bases remaining between them. CDR3 protein: CSGDLSNTEAFF. CDR3 bases: TGCAGCGGGGACTTGTCGAACACTGAAGCTTTCTTT.

The chain couples TRBV5-6 to TRBJ1-4, with D possibly TRBD1 on 6 matching bases. The V and J ends lost 4 bases and 0 bases respectively, with 19 bases between them. CDR1 is SGHDT, CDR2 YYEEEE, per germline. CDR3 length equals 18 residues. CDR3 DNA sequence: TGTGCCAGCAGCGGGACACGCGGAGCCGACGCAACTAATGAAAAACTGTTTTTT. This translates into CASSGTRGADATNEKLFF.

The chain joins TRBV2 to TRBJ1-1, with a weak D call TRBD1 (5 bases). CDR1 and CDR2 (germline): SNHLY, FYNNEI. V dropped 6 bases and J dropped 4 bases, with 12 bases sitting between them. The CDR3 extends over 13 amino acids. The CDR3 loop is CASSWAGPTEAFF. CDR3 coding DNA: TGTGCCAGCAGCTGGGCAGGGCCCACTGAAGCTTTCTTT.

This chain's CDR3 is CASSQGGTGGHEQFF. In DNA, the CDR3 is TGTGCCAGCAGCCAGGGTGGGACAGGGGGTCACGAGCAGTTCTTC. The chain is built from TRBV7-8 and TRBJ2-1; 11 nucleotides agree with TRBD1. The germline gives CDR1 SGHVS, CDR2 FQNEAQ. CDR3 length: 15 residues. Losses at the gene ends were 5 bases for V and 10 bases for J; bases not matched to a gene: 10.

The rearrangement joins TRBV4-2 to TRBJ2-7; D not resolved. Germline CDR1 reads LGHNA; CDR2 reads YNFKEQ. Trimming shortened V by 0 bases and J by 2 bases, and 8 bases separated the two germline ends. The CDR3 covers 14 residues. CDR3 nucleotides: TGTGCCAGCAGCCAAGATTTGGGCCCCTACGAGCAGTACTTC. As protein: CASSQDLGPYEQYF.

J is TRBJ2-5 and V is TRBV29-1; D possibly corresponds to TRBD1 (5 bases). V was shortened by 2 bases and J by 1 base, with 8 bases between the two germline ends. Germline V CDR1 and CDR2: SQVTM, ANQGSEA. There are 13 residues in the CDR3. The chain's CDR3 is CSVERTSQETQYF. In DNA form, the CDR3 reads TGCAGCGTTGAACGGACAAGCCAAGAGACCCAGTACTTC.

The V and J genes are TRBV6-5 and TRBJ1-2; 9 bases map to TRBD1. Per the germline V gene, CDR1 is MNHEY and CDR2 is SVGAGI. With 5 bases clipped from V and 7 bases from J, the junction kept 5 bases outside the gene matches. CDR3 length equals 13 residues. CDR3 in DNA: TGTGCCAGCAGTAGGGACAGGGTCAGTGGCTACACCTTC. Translating gives CASSRDRVSGYTF.

This clone showed up just a few times. V and J are TRBV5-5 and TRBJ2-3; TRBD1 agrees at 7 bases. The length of the CDR3 is 16 residues. V dropped 1 base and J dropped 3; count of bases not matched to a gene: 8. Germline assignment: CDR1 SGHKS and CDR2 YYEKEE (reference sequence). DNA for the CDR3: TGTGCCAGCAGCTTGTTGGCCAGGGGGTCAACAGATACGCAGTATTTT. This gives the protein CASSLLARGSTDTQYF.